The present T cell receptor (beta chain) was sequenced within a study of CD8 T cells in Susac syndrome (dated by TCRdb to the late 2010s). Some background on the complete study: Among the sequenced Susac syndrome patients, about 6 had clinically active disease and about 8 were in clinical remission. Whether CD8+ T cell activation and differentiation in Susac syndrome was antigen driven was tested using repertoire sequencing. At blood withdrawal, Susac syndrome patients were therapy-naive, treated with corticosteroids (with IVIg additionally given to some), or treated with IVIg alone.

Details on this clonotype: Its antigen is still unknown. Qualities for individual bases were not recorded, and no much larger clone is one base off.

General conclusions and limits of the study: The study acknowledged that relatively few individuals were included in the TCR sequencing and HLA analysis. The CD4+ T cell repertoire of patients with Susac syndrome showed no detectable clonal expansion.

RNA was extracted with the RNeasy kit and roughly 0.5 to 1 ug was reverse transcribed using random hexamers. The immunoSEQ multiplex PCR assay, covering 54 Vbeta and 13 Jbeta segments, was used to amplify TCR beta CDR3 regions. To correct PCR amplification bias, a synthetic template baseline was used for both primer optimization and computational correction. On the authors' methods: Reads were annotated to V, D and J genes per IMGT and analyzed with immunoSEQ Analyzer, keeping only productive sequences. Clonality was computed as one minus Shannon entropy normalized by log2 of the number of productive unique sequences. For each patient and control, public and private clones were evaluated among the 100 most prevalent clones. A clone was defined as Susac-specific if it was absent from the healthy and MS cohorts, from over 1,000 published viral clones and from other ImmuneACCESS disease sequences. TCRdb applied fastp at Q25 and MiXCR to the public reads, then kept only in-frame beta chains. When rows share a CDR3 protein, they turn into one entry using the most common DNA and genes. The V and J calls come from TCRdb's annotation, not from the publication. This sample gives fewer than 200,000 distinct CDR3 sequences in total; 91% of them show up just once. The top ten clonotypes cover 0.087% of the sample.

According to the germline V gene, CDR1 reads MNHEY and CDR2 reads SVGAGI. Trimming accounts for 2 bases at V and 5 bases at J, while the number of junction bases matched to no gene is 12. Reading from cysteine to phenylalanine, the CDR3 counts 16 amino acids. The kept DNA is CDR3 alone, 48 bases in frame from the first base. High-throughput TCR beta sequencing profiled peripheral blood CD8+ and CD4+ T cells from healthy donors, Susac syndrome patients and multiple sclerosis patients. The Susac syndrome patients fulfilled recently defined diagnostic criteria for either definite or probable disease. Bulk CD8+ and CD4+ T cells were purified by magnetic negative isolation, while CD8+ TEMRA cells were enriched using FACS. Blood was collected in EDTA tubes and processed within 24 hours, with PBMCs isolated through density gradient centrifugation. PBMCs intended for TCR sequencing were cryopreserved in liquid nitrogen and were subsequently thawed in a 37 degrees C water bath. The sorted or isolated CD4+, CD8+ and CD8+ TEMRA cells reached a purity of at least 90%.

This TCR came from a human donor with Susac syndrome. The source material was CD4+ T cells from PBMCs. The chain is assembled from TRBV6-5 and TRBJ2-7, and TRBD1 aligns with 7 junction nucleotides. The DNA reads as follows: TGTGCCAGCAGTTACAAAGGACAGGCCCCAACTCACGAGCAGTACTTC. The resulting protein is CASSYKGQAPTHEQYF.